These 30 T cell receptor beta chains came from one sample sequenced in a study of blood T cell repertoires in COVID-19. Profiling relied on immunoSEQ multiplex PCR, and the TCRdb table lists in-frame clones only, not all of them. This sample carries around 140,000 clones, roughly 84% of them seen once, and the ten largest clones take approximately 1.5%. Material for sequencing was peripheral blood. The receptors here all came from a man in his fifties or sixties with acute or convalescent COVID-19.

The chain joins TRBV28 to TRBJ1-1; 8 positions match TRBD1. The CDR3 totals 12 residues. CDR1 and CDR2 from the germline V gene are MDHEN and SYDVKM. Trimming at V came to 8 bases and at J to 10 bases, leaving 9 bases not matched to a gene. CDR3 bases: TGTGCCAGCGCTCAACCCACAGGGGGAGCTTTCTTT. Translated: CASAQPTGGAFF.

CDR3 nucleotides: TGTGCCAGCAGCCCGACACCTTATAGCAATCAGCCCCAGCATTTT. It encodes CASSPTPYSNQPQHF. This chain uses TRBV3-1 (or the pseudogene TRBV3-2) with TRBJ1-5; D gene uncertain. This CDR3 has 15 amino acids. Trimming removed 4 bases from V and 0 bases from J, with 10 bases in between. Germline V gene data show CDR1 as LGHDT and CDR2 as YNNKEL (reference sequence).

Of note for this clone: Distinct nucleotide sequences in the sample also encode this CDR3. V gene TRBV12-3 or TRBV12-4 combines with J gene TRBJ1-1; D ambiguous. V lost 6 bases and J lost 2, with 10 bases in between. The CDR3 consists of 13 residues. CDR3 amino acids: CASSLQVNTEAFF. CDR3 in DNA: TGTGCCAGCAGCCTCCAGGTAAACACTGAAGCTTTCTTT.

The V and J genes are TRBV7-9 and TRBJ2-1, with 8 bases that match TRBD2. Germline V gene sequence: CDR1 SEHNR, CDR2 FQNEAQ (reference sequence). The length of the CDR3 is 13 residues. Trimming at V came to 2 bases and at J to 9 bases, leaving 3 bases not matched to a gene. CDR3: CASSLSGRGEQFF. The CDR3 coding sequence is TGTGCCAGCAGCTTAAGCGGGAGAGGTGAGCAGTTCTTC.

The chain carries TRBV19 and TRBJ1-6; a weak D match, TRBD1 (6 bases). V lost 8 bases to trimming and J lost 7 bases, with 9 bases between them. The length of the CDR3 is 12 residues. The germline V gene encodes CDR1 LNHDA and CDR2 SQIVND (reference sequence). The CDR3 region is CASGQGNSPLHF. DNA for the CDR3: TGTGCCAGTGGCCAGGGGAATTCACCCCTCCACTTT.

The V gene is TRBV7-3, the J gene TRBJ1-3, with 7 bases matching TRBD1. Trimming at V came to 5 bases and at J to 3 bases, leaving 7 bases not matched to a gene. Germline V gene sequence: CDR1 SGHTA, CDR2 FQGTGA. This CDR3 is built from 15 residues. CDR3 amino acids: CASSPNPGGGNTIYF. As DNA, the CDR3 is TGTGCCAGCAGCCCTAACCCAGGGGGTGGAAACACCATATATTTT.

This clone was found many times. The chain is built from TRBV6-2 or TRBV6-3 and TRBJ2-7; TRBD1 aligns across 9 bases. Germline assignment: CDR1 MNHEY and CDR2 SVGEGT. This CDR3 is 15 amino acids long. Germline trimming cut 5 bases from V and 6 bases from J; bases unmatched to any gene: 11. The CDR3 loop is CASSVTGGADGEQYF. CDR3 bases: TGTGCCAGCAGTGTTACAGGGGGCGCCGACGGCGAGCAGTACTTC.

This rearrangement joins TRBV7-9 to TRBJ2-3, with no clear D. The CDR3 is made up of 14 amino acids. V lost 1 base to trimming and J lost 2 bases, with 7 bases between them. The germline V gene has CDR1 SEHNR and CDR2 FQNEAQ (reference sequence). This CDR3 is CASSLGRNTDTQYF. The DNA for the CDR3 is TGTGCCAGCAGCTTAGGGCGGAACACAGATACGCAGTATTTT. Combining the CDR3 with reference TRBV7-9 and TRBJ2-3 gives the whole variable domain DTGVSQNPRHKITKRGQNVTFRCDPISEHNRLYWYRQTLGQGPEFLTYFQNEAQLEKSRLLSDRFSAERPKGSFSTLEIQRTEQGDSAMYLCASSLGRNTDTQYFGPGTRLTVL.

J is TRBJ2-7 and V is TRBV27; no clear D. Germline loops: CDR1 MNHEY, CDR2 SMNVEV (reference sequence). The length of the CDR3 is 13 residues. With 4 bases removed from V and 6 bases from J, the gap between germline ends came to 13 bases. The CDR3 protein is CASSYGMRLEQYF. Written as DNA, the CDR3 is TGTGCCAGCAGTTATGGAATGAGGCTCGAGCAGTACTTC.

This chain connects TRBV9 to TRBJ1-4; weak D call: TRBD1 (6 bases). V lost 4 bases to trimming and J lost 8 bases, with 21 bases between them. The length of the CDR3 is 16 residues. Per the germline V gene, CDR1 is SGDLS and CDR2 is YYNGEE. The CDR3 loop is CASSPFVGGVQEKLFF. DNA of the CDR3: TGTGCCAGCAGCCCCTTTGTAGGGGGGGTTCAGGAAAAACTGTTTTTT.

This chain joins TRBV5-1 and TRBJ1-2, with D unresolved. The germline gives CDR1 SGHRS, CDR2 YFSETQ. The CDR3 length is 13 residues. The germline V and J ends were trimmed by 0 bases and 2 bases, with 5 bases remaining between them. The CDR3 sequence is CASSLDGNYGYTF. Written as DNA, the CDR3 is TGCGCCAGCAGCTTGGACGGGAACTATGGCTACACCTTC.

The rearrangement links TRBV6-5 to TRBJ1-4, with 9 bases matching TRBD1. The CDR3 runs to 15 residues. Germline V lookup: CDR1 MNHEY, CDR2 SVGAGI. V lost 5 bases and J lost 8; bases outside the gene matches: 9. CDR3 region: CASSTLQGAQEKLFF. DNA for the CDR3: TGTGCCAGCAGTACCTTACAGGGGGCGCAGGAAAAACTGTTTTTT.

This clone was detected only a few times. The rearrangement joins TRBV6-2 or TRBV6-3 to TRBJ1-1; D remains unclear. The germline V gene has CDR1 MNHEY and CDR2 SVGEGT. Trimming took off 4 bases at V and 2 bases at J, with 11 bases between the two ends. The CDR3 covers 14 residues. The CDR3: CASSSSGLNTEAFF. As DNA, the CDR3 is TGTGCCAGCAGTTCCTCGGGCCTCAACACTGAAGCTTTCTTT.

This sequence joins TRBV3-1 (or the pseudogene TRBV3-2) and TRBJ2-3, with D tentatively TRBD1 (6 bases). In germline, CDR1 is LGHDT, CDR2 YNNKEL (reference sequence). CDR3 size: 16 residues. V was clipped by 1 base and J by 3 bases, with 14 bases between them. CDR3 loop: CASSQGRGFGTDTQYF. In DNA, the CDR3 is TGTGCCAGCAGCCAAGGAAGGGGGTTTGGAACAGATACGCAGTATTTT.

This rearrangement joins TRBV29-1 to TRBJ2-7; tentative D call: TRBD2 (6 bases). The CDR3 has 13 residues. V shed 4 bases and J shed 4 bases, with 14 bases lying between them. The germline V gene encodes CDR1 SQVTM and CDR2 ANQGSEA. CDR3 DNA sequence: TGCAGCGTTGCCGGGACTGGACATTACGAGCAGTACTTC. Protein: CSVAGTGHYEQYF.

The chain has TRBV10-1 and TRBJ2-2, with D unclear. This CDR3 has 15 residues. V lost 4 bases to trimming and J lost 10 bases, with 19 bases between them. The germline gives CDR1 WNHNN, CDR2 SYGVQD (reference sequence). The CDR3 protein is CASSAPRIPKPELFF. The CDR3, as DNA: TGCGCCAGCAGTGCCCCTAGGATACCTAAGCCGGAGCTGTTTTTT.

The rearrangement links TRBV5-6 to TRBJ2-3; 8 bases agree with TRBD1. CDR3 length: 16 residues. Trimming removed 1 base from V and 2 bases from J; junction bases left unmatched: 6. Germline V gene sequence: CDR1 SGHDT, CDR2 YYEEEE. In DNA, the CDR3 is TGTGCCAGCAGCTTGCTTTCGACAGGGGTCACAGATACGCAGTATTTT. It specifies CASSLLSTGVTDTQYF.

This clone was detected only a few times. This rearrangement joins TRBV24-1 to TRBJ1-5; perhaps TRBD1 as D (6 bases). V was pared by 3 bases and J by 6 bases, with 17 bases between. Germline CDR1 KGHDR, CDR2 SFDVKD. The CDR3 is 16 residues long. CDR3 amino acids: CATSDQTGFFGQPQHF. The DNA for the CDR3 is TGTGCCACCAGTGATCAAACAGGGTTTTTCGGTCAGCCCCAGCATTTT.

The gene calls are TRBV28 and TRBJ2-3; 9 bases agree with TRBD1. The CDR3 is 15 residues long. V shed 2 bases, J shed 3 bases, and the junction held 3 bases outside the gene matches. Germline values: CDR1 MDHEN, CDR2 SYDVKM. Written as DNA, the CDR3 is TGTGCCAGCAGTTTAACCGGACAGGGGACAGATACGCAGTATTTT. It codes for CASSLTGQGTDTQYF.

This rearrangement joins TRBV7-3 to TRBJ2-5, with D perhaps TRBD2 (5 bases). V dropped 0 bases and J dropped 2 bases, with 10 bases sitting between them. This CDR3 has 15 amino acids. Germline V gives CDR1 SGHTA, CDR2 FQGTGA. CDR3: CASSLTFGNQETQYF. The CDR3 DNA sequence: TGTGCCAGCAGCTTAACGTTCGGGAATCAAGAGACCCAGTACTTC.

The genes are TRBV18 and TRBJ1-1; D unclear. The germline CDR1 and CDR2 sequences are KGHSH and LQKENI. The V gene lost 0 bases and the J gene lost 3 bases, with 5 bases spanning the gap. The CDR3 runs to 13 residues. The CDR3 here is CASSPPRDTEAFF. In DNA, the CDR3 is TGTGCCAGCTCACCACCACGGGACACTGAAGCTTTCTTT.

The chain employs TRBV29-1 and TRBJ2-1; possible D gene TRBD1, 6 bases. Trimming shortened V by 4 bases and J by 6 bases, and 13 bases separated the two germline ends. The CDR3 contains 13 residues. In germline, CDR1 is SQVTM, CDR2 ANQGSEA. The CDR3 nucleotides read TGCAGCGTTGCGGGCAGGGGAGTCAATGAGCAGTTCTTC. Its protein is CSVAGRGVNEQFF.

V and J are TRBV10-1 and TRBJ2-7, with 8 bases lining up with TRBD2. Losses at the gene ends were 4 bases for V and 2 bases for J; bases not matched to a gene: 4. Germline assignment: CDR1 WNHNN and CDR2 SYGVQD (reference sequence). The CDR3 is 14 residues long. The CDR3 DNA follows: TGCGCCAGCAGTGCTTTAGCGGGACCCTACGAGCAGTACTTC. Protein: CASSALAGPYEQYF.

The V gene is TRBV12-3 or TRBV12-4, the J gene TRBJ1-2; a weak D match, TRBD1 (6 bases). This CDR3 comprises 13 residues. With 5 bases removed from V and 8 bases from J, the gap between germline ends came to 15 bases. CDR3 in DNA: TGTGCCAGCAGTAAAAATACAGGGTTGGGCTACACCTTC. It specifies CASSKNTGLGYTF.

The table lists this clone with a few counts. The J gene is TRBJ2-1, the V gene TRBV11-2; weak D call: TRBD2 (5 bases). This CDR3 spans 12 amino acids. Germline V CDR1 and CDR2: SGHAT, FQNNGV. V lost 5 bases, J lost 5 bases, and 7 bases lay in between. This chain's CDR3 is CASSRTHNEQFF. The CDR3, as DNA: TGTGCCAGCAGCCGGACTCACAATGAGCAGTTCTTC.

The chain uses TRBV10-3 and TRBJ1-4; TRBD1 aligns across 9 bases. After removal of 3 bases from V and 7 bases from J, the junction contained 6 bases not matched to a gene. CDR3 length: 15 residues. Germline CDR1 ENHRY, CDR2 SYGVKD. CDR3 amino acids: CAISDSTGGGEKLFF. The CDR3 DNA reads TGTGCCATCAGTGACTCGACAGGGGGAGGTGAAAAACTGTTTTTT.

The CDR3 nucleotides read TGTGCCAGCAGTACTCCTGGACAGGAGAGAAACATTCAGTACTTC. It is translated as CASSTPGQERNIQYF. The chain employs TRBV11-3 and TRBJ2-4; TRBD1 matches at 7 bases. The CDR3 has 15 amino acids. Germline CDR1 and CDR2: SGHNT and YENEEA. Trimming took 6 bases from V and 6 from J; bases not matched to a gene: 11.

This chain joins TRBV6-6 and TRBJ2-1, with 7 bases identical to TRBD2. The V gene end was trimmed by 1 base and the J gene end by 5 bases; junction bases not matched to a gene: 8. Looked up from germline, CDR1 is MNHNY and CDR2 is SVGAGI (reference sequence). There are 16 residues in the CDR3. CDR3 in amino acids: CASSYLAGEVNNEQFF. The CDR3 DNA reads TGTGCCAGCAGTTACTTGGCGGGAGAAGTAAACAATGAGCAGTTCTTC.

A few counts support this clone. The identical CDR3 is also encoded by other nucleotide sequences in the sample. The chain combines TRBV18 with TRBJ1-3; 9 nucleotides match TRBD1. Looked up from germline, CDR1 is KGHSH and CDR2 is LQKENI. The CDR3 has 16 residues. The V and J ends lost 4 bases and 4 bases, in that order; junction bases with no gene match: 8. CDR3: CASSQPGQGTGNTIYF. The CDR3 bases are TGTGCCAGCTCACAGCCGGGACAGGGAACCGGAAACACCATATATTTT.

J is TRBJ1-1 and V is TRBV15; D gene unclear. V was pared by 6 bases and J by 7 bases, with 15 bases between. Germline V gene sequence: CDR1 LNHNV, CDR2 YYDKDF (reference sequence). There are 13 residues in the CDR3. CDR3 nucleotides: TGTGCCACCAGACCGGAGAGGATTGGTGAAGCTTTCTTT. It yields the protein CATRPERIGEAFF.